The clone carrying this TCR beta chain was detected only a few times. The data stem from a study of cytotoxic CD8 clonotypes in ibrutinib-treated CLL. Assay used: immunoSEQ multiplex PCR; TCRdb lists only in-frame clones, some missing. The table lists 250,000 to 350,000 clones, around 77% of them singletons. Germline V gene lookup returns CDR1 KGHSH and CDR2 LQKENI. V shed 1 base and J shed 4 bases, with 11 bases lying between them. CDR3 size: 14 residues. The gene calls are TRBV18 and TRBJ2-7, with a tentative D call TRBD2 (5 bases). This specimen consisted of PBMCs, obtained at disease progression, from a patient treated with ibrutinib. The sequence derives from a human donor with chronic lymphocytic leukemia. The CDR3 DNA reads as TGTGCCAGCTCACCACGGTGGACTTCGTACGAGCAGTACTTC. Translating gives CASSPRWTSYEQYF.